The sequence of this TCR beta chain was determined in a study of human T cells and chemical hapten exposure. On the study more broadly: Affected patients, primarily female, had alopecia areata, totalis or universalis.

MiXCR was run by TCRdb on the RACE reads, yielding one entry per CDR3 protein. In the table there are 250,000 to 300,000 distinct CDR3 sequences, around 7% of which are singletons. The time point: pre-sensitization, week 0. Treatment of the sample: therapeutic diphenylcyclopropenone sensitization with weekly scalp DPC. Donors, patients with alopecia ranging from 18 to 70 years old and judged suitable for DPC, provided samples. This clonotype was counted a few times. CDR3 size: 16 residues. J gave up 9 bases and V 2 bases, and 11 bases lay outside the gene matches. Per the germline V gene, CDR1 is SGHVS and CDR2 is FNYEAQ.

The sequencing here drew on whole blood, taken in connection with sensitization to the hapten diphenylcyclopropenone (DPC). The TCR originated in a man aged 18 to 29 with alopecia areata. Some clones in this sample may be carry-over from other donors' samples. The chain recombines TRBV7-6 with TRBJ2-1; 9 positions match TRBD2. The CDR3 loop reads CASSLLRAGGPSEQFF. DNA for the CDR3: TGTGCCAGCAGCTTACTCAGGGCGGGGGGGCCCAGTGAGCAGTTCTTC.